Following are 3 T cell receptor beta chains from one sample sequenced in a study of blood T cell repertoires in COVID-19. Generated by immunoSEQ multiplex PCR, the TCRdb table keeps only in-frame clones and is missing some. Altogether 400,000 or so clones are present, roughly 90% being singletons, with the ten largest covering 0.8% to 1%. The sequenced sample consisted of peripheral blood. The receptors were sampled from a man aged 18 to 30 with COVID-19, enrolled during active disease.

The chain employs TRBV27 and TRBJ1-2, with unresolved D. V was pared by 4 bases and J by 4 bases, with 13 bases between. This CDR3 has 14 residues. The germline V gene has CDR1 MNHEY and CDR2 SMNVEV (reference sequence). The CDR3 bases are TGTGCCAGCAGTTGGGCCGGGGTAGGCTATGGCTACACCTTC. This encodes CASSWAGVGYGYTF.

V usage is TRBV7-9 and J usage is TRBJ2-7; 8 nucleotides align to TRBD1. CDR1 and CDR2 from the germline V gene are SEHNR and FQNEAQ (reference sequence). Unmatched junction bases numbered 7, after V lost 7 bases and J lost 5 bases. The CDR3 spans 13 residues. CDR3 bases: TGTGCCAGCATCCCAGGGGGCGGCCACGAGCAGTACTTC. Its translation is CASIPGGGHEQYF.

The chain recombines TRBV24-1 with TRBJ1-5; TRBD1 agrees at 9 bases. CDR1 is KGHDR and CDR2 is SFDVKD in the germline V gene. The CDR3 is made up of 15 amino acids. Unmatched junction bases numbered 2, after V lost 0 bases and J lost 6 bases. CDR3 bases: TGTGCCACCAGTGATTTGGGACAGGGGTTTCAGCCCCAGCATTTT. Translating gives CATSDLGQGFQPQHF.